This T cell receptor (beta chain) was recorded in a study of blood T cell repertoires in COVID-19. Across the study: T cells, B-cell-depleted T cells, or PBMCs provided the cDNA or gDNA that served as material.

TCRdb's table, derived via immunoSEQ multiplex PCR, lists solely in-frame clones and lacks some. In the table there are around 300,000 clones, roughly 89% of which are singletons. The age range of participants was 18 to 89 years, with residence in about two dozen US areas. CDR1 is SNHLY and CDR2 is FYNNEI in the germline V gene. The germline V and J ends were trimmed by 8 bases and 7 bases, with 29 bases remaining between them. The CDR3 sequence is 17 residues long. The genes are TRBV2 and TRBJ1-2; D unclear. The origin of this receptor is a woman in her late teens or twenties with acute COVID-19. Material for sequencing was PBMCs or T cells enriched from blood (not recorded which). DNA for the CDR3: TGTGCCAGCTTATTTTACACGGACTTCTCGAAGGTATCTGGCTACACCTTC. Encoded protein: CASLFYTDFSKVSGYTF.